This paragraph reports one TCR beta chain. This entry comes from a study of blood T cell repertoires in COVID-19. The wider study: Sites in the United States, Italy and Spain provided acute and convalescent COVID-19 samples.

Generated by immunoSEQ multiplex PCR, the TCRdb table keeps only in-frame clones and is missing some. Of 250,000 to 350,000 clones in the sample, about nine tenths were seen once. The CDR3 loop spans 14 amino acids. The germline CDR1 and CDR2 sequences are SGHTS and YDEGEE. V lost 5 bases and J lost 2, with 8 bases in between. The chain couples TRBV5-8 to TRBJ2-6; D not resolved. Source material: peripheral blood. This clonotype was sampled from a woman in her forties or fifties who had recovered from COVID-19. The CDR3 DNA reads as TGTGCCAGCAGTCCCATCCCTGGGGCCAACGTCCTGACTTTC. Its protein product is CASSPIPGANVLTF.